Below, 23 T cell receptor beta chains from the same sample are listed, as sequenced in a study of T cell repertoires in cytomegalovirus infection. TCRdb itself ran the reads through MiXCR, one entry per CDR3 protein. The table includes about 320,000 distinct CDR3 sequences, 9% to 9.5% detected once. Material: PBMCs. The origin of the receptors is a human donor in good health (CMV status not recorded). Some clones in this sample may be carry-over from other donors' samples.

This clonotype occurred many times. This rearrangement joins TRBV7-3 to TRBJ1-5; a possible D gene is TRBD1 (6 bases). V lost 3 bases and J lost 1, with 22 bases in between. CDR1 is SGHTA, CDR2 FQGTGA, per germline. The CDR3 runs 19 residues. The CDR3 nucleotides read TGTGCCAGCAGCTTCTGGGGACATCGGGGGCCTGCGAGCAATCAGCCCCAGCATTTT. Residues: CASSFWGHRGPASNQPQHF.

The CDR3 is CSVGTGVTGELFF. In DNA form, the CDR3 reads TGCAGCGTGGGGACAGGGGTCACCGGGGAGCTGTTTTTT. The chain combines TRBV29-1 with TRBJ2-2, with 10 bases aligning to TRBD1. Germline V gives CDR1 SQVTM, CDR2 ANQGSEA. The J segment lost 4 bases and the V segment lost 6 bases, leaving 2 bases of the junction unmatched. The CDR3 is made up of 13 amino acids.

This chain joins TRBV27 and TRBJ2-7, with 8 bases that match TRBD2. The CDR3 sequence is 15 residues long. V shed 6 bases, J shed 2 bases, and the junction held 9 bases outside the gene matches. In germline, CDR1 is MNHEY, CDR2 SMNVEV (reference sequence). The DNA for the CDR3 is TGTGCCAGCAGCCTGACGGGGGGGGAACCCTACGAGCAGTACTTC. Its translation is CASSLTGGEPYEQYF.

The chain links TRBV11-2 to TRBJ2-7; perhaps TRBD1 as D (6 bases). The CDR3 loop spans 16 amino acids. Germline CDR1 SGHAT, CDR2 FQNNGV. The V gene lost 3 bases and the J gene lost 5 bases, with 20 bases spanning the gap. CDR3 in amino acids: CASSLGAGLATHEQYF. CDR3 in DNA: TGTGCCAGCAGCTTGGGGGCTGGGCTAGCAACCCACGAGCAGTACTTC.

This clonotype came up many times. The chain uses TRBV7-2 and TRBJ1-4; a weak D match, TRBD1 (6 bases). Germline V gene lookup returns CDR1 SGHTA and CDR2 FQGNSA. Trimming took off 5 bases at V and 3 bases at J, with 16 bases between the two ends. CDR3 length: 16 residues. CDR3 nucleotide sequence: TGTGCCAGCAGCCGAGGTTTGGGGGCCCCTAATGAAAAACTGTTTTTT. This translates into CASSRGLGAPNEKLFF.

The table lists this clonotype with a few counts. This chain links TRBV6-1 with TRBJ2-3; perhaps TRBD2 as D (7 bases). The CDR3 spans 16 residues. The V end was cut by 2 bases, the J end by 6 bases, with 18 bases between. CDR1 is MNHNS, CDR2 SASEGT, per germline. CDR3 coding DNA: TGTGCCAGCAGTGAATGGGACTACAGGGAAAGGGATACGCAGTATTTT. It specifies CASSEWDYRERDTQYF.

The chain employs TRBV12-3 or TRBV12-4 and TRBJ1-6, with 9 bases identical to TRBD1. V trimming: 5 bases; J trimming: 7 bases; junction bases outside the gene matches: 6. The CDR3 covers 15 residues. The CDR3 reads CASSLTGGGNSPLHF. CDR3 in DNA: TGTGCCAGCAGTCTAACAGGGGGCGGGAATTCACCCCTCCACTTT.

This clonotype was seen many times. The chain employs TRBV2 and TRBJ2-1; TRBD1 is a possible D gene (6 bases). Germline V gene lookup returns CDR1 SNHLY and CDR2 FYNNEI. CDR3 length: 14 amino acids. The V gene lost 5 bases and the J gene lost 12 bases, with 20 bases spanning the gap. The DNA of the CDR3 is TGTGCCAGCAGTTCCGGGACATCGCGAACCCCGCAGTTCTTC. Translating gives CASSSGTSRTPQFF.

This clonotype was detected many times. CDR3 DNA sequence: TGTGCCAGCAGCTTAAGAAATGAAAAACTGTTTTTT. Translated: CASSLRNEKLFF. The chain links TRBV7-2 to TRBJ1-4; D uncertain. The CDR3 runs to 12 residues. CDR1 and CDR2 (germline): SGHTA, FQGNSA. Trimming pared 2 bases from V and 5 bases from J, leaving 3 bases between.

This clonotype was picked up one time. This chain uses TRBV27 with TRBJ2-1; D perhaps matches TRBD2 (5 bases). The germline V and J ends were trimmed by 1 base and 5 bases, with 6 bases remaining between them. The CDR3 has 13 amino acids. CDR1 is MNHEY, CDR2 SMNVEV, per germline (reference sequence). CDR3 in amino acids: CASSLYGDNEQFF. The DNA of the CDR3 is TGTGCCAGCAGTTTATACGGGGACAATGAGCAGTTCTTC.

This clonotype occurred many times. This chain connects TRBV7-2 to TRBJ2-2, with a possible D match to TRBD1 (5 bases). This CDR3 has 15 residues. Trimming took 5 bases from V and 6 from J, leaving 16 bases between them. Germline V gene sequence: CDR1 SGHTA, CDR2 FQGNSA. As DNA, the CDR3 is TGTGCCAGCAGCCCAGGGATAGTGATTTCCGGGGAGCTGTTTTTT. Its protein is CASSPGIVISGELFF.

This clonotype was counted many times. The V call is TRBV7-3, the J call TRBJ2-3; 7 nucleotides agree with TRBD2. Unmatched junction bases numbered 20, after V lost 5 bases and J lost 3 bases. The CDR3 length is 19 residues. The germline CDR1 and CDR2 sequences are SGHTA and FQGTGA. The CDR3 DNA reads TGTGCCAGCAGCCCTAGGACCGGCCGGGCGGGGGTGGGTACAGATACGCAGTATTTT. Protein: CASSPRTGRAGVGTDTQYF.

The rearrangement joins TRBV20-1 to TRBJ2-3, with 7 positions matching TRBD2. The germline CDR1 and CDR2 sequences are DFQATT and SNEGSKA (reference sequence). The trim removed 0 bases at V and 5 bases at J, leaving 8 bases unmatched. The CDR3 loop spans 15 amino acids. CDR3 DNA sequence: TGCAGTGCTAGAGATGAAGCGGGGTGGATAGATACGCAGTATTTT. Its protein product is CSARDEAGWIDTQYF.

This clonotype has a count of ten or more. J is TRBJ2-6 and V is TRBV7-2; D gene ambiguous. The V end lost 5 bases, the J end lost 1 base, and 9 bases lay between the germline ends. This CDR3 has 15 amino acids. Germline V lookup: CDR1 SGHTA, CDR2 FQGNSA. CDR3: CASSGALSGANVLTF. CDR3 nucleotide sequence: TGTGCCAGCAGCGGCGCCCTTTCTGGGGCCAACGTCCTGACTTTC.

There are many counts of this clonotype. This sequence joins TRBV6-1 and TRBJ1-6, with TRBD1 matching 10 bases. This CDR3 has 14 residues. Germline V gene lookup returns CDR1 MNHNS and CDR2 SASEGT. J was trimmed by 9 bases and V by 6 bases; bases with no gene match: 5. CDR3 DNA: TGTGCCAGCAGATCCGGGACAGGGGTTTCACCCCTCCACTTT. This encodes CASRSGTGVSPLHF.

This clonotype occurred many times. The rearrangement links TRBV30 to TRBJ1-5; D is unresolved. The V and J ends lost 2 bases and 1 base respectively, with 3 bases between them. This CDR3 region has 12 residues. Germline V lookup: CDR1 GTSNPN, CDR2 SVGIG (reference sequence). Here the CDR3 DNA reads TGTGCCTGGAGTAGGAGCAATCAGCCCCAGCATTTT. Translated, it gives CAWSRSNQPQHF.

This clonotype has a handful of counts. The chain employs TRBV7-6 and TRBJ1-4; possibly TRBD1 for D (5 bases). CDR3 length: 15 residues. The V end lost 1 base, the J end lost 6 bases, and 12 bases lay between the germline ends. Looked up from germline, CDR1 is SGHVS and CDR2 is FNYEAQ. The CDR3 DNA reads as TGTGCCAGCAGCTTAGGGGACTCCAAGGATGAAAAACTGTTTTTT. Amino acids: CASSLGDSKDEKLFF.

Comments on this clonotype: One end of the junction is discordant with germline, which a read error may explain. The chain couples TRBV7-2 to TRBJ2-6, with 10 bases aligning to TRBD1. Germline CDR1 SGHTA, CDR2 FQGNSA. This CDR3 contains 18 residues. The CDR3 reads CASSFDRGRLVGANVLIF. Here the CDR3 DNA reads TGTGCCAGCAGCTTCGACAGGGGGCGCCTCGTTGGGGCCAACGTCCTGATTTTC.

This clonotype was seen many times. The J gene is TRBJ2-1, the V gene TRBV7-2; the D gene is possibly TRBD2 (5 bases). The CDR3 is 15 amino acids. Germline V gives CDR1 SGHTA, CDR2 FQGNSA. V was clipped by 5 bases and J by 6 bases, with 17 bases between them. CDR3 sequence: CASSHRARDRNEQFF. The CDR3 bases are TGTGCCAGCAGCCACCGAGCGAGGGATCGCAATGAGCAGTTCTTC.

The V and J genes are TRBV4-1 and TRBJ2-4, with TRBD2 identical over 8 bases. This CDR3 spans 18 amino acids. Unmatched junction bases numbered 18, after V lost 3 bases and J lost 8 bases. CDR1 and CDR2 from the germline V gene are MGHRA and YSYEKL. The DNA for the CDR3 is TGCGCCAGCAGCCAGTATGGGCGGGGGGCCAACGTGGTCGACATTCAGTACTTC. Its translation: CASSQYGRGANVVDIQYF.

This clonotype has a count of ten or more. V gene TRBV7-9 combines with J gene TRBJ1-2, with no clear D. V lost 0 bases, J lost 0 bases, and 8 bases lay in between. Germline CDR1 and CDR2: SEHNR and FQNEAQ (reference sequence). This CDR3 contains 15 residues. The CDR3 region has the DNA TGTGCCAGCAGCTTAGCGGGCGGAGCTAACTATGGCTACACCTTC. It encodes CASSLAGGANYGYTF.

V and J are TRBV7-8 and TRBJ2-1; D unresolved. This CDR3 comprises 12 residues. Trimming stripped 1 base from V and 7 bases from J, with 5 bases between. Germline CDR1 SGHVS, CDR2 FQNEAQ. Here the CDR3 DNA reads TGTGCCAGCAGCTTAGTGGCTAATGAGCAGTTCTTC. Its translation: CASSLVANEQFF.

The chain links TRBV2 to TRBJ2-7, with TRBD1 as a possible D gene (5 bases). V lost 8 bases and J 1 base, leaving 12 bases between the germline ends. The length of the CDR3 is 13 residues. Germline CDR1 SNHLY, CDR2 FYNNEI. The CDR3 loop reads CASLGLLSYEQYF. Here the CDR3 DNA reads TGTGCCAGCCTGGGGCTTCTGTCCTACGAGCAGTACTTC.